This record looks at one TCR beta chain sequence and its context. Noted time point: pre-sensitization, week 0. Documented treatment: therapeutic diphenylcyclopropenone sensitization with weekly scalp DPC. This sample is part of a study of human T cells and chemical hapten exposure. Original data processing: Samples ranged from roughly 20,000 to 750,000 TCRs, with a median of approximately 90,000. Via MiXCR, TCRdb re-called the RACE reads, giving one row per CDR3 protein. TCRdb's processing, not the study's, gives the V and J calls here. The table shows about 120,000 distinct CDR3 sequences, with approximately 13% occurring only once. The germline CDR1 and CDR2 sequences are MNHEY and SVGEGT. This CDR3 region has 13 residues. V dropped 6 bases and J dropped 6 bases, with 11 bases sitting between them.

The V call is TRBV6-2 or TRBV6-3, the J call TRBJ2-2; D uncertain. The material sequenced was whole blood, taken in connection with sensitization to the hapten diphenylcyclopropenone (DPC). This sequence was found in a woman aged 18-29 years with alopecia areata. Some clones in this sample may be carry-over from other donors' samples. CDR3 in DNA: TGTGCCAGCAGCCCTTACAAGCCCGGGGAGCTGTTTTTT. Translation gives CASSPYKPGELFF.